Each of the 9 T cell receptor beta chains below was sequenced from the same sample in a study of siplizumab effects on memory and regulatory T cells. Profiled with immunoSEQ multiplex PCR; TCRdb holds only in-frame clones, not every one. The table records around 65,000 clones, roughly 78% of them present only once. Sequencing was carried out using memory CD4+ T cells sorted from blood. The receptors shown here come from a human donor in good health.

The chain recombines TRBV6-5 with TRBJ2-7; no clear D gene. The CDR3 has 15 amino acids. Germline V CDR1 and CDR2: MNHEY, SVGAGI. The V end was cut by 8 bases, the J end by 2 bases, with 19 bases between. The CDR3 loop is CASSYRGAWTYEQYF. The CDR3 DNA follows: TGTGCCAGCTCCTATAGAGGTGCGTGGACCTACGAGCAGTACTTC.

The chain carries TRBV5-4 and TRBJ1-1; D unclear. Germline V gene sequence: CDR1 SGHNT, CDR2 YYREEE (reference sequence). The CDR3 has 13 residues. V lost 1 base, J lost 0 bases, and 4 bases lay in between. CDR3 sequence reads: CASSLSVNTEAFF. The CDR3 DNA is TGTGCCAGCAGCTTGAGCGTGAACACTGAAGCTTTCTTT. The full variable domain, its missing parts supplied by reference TRBV5-4 and TRBJ1-1, is ETGVTQSPTHLIKTRGQQVTLRCSSQSGHNTVSWYQQALGQGPQFIFQYYREEENGRGNFPPRFSGLQFPNYSSELNVNALELDDSALYLCASSLSVNTEAFFGQGTRLTVV.

This chain links TRBV7-9 with TRBJ2-5, with D perhaps given as TRBD1 or TRBD2 (5 bases each). The length of the CDR3 is 15 residues. Per the germline V gene, CDR1 is SEHNR and CDR2 is FQNEAQ (reference sequence). V was shortened by 1 base and J by 6 bases, with 15 bases between the two germline ends. The CDR3 nucleotides read TGTGCCAGCAGCTTAGGGGTGCAGGGCGGGCAGACCCAGTACTTC. Translated: CASSLGVQGGQTQYF. Based on the CDR3 plus reference TRBV7-9 and TRBJ2-5, the full variable domain is DTGVSQNPRHKITKRGQNVTFRCDPISEHNRLYWYRQTLGQGPEFLTYFQNEAQLEKSRLLSDRFSAERPKGSFSTLEIQRTEQGDSAMYLCASSLGVQGGQTQYFGPGTRLLVL.

This rearrangement joins TRBV11-2 to TRBJ1-2; D unclear. CDR3 length: 13 amino acids. V shed 1 base and J shed 4 bases, with 7 bases lying between them. Germline lookup yields CDR1 SGHAT and CDR2 FQNNGV. CDR3 coding DNA: TGTGCCAGCAGCTTAGGGCCCCTCTATGGCTACACCTTC. It specifies CASSLGPLYGYTF.

This chain links TRBV5-1 with TRBJ2-7; 7 nucleotides agree with TRBD1. J gave up 3 bases and V 7 bases, and 7 bases lay outside the gene matches. CDR3 length equals 13 residues. Per the germline V gene, CDR1 is SGHRS and CDR2 is YFSETQ. The CDR3 bases are TGCGCCAGCCAACCGGGACAGAACTACGAGCAGTACTTC. It encodes CASQPGQNYEQYF.

Only a few counts were recorded for this clone. This chain connects TRBV7-2 to TRBJ1-4; no clear D gene. The germline V gene encodes CDR1 SGHTA and CDR2 FQGNSA. V was pared by 1 base and J by 0 bases, with 3 bases between. The CDR3 runs 14 residues. CDR3 sequence reads: CASSLDATNEKLFF. The CDR3 DNA reads TGTGCCAGCAGCTTAGATGCAACTAATGAAAAACTGTTTTTT.

CDR3 DNA sequence: TGTGCCAGCAGTGTAGCCGGGACAGGGTTCTACAATGAGCAGTTCTTC. This codes for CASSVAGTGFYNEQFF. The rearrangement joins TRBV6-1 to TRBJ2-1, with 9 bases that match TRBD1. With 4 bases clipped from V and 3 bases from J, the junction kept 7 bases outside the gene matches. Germline assignment: CDR1 MNHNS and CDR2 SASEGT. The CDR3 is 16 residues long.

The genes are TRBV11-2 and TRBJ1-2, with D hard to call. There are 13 residues in the CDR3. Germline-derived CDR1 and CDR2 are SGHAT and FQNNGV. Trimming took off 5 bases at V and 4 bases at J, with 11 bases between the two ends. CDR3 in DNA: TGTGCCAGCAGCCTCAAGTACAGCTATGGCTACACCTTC. Its translation: CASSLKYSYGYTF.

V is TRBV10-3 and J is TRBJ2-5; D not resolved. This CDR3 is 11 amino acids long. The germline gives CDR1 ENHRY, CDR2 SYGVKD. Trimming took off 5 bases at V and 2 bases at J, with 3 bases between the two ends. CDR3 coding DNA: TGTGCCATCAGTTTTCAAGAGACCCAGTACTTC. Its translation: CAISFQETQYF.